This T cell receptor beta chain was recovered during a study of spatial heterogeneity in lung cancer. Across the study: Raw reads contained each unique TCR and UMI combination more than ten times on average.

In the library, each TCR cDNA molecule bore its own unique molecular identifier. TCRdb reprocessed the 5' RACE reads via MiXCR and lists one record per CDR3 protein. The profile shows about 92,000 distinct CDR3 sequences, about an eighth of them singletons. Time point noted: sample taken at primary tumor resection. In each case, whole RNA from tumor, nontumor lung or frozen PBMC was sequenced unsorted. Germline trimming cut 5 bases from V and 4 bases from J; bases unmatched to any gene: 6. Per germline, CDR1 SGHVS and CDR2 FNYEAQ. The CDR3 contains 15 residues. The specimen comprised PBMCs, sampled at surgery. This TCR was sampled from a male donor with early-stage non-small cell lung cancer. The V and J genes are TRBV7-6 and TRBJ2-5; TRBD2 matches at 11 bases. The CDR3 DNA reads as TGTGCCAGCAGCCTTACTAGCGGGGGAAGAGAGACCCAGTACTTC. This gives the protein CASSLTSGGRETQYF.